This T cell receptor beta chain stems from a study of blood T cell repertoires in COVID-19. Overall study: Spain, Italy and the United States supplied samples that represented acute and convalescent COVID-19. T cells, B-cell-depleted T cells, or PBMCs provided the cDNA or gDNA that served as material.

The germline V gene has CDR1 SGHVS and CDR2 FQNEAQ. The CDR3 has 15 amino acids. V was shortened by 4 bases and J by 2 bases, with 12 bases between the two germline ends. How the authors handled the data: Researchers report that nucleated cell counts were estimated from reference gene primer amplification. TCRdb keeps only in-frame clones here, not all; method: immunoSEQ multiplex PCR. That table gives V, J and clone size, and the DNA gave D and trimming. The data contain about 65,000 clones, over 80% of them singletons. This TCR derives from a human donor in a cohort sampled during active COVID-19. The sequencing sample was made of peripheral blood. This chain connects TRBV7-8 to TRBJ1-5; D gene unclear. Here the CDR3 reads CASSSTTGGNQPQHF. The DNA of the CDR3 is TGTGCCAGCAGCTCCACGACCGGGGGCAATCAGCCCCAGCATTTT.